The T cell receptor (beta chain) described here comes from a study of cytomegalovirus exposure and HLA in healthy donors. The PCR used 60 Vbeta and 13 Jbeta primers. The table came from immunoSEQ multiplex PCR; TCRdb's copy has only in-frame clones and leaves some out. This table holds 150,000 or so clones, 60% to 80% found once. The CDR3 extends over 14 amino acids. Germline CDR1 reads SGHDT; CDR2 reads YYEEEE. The ends were cut back, 4 bases at V and 7 bases at J, with 17 bases in the middle. Study findings and constraints: Altogether, 150 to 200 TCR beta chains were recorded as cytomegalovirus-associated. The classifier reportedly diagnosed cytomegalovirus status with high sensitivity and specificity. When presence/absence was analysed, sequencing depth was taken to be roughly uniform across donors.

In the case of this clone: Its target is unknown.

The sequenced sample consisted of PBMCs. The sequence came from a man aged 18 to 29 in good health and CMV-seropositive. V usage is TRBV5-6 and J usage is TRBJ2-5, with D unclear. This chain's CDR3 is CASSSPSGLGTQYF. The CDR3, as DNA: TGTGCCAGCAGCAGCCCTAGTGGTTTGGGGACCCAGTACTTC.